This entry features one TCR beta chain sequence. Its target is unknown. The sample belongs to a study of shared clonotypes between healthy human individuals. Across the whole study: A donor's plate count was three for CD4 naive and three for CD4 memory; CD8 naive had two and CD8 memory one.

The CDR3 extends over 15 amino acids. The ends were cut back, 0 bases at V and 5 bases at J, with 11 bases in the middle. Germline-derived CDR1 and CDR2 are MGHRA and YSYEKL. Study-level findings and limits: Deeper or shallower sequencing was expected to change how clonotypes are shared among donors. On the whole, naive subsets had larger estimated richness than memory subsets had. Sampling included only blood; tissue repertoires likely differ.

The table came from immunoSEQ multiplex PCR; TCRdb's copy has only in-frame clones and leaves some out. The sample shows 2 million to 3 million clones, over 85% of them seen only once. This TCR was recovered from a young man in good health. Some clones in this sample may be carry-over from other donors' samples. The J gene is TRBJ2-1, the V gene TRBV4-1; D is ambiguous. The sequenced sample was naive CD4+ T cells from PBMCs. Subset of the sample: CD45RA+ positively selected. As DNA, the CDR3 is TGCGCCAGCAGCCAAGATGGGTTTCTGGACAATGAGCAGTTCTTC. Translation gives CASSQDGFLDNEQFF.